This passage covers 26 T cell receptor beta chains from one sample sequenced in a study of T-cell memory formation after mild COVID-19. TCRdb itself ran the 5' RACE reads through MiXCR, one entry per CDR3 protein. This sample has hundreds of thousands of distinct CDR3 sequences, with over 15% found just once. The specimen was PBMCs or a T cell subset sorted from them (not recorded which). These receptors came from an adult woman who had mild COVID-19 (a few samples of this study predate the infection). Cell type and time point are not known.

This clonotype was seen only a few times. The rearrangement links TRBV18 to TRBJ2-7; D assignment may be TRBD1 or TRBD2 (5 bases each). Deletions cut 3 bases from V and 5 bases from J, with 17 bases between. CDR1 and CDR2 (germline): KGHSH, LQKENI. CDR3 length: 15 amino acids. In DNA form, the CDR3 reads TGTGCCAGCTCACCTGGGACGGAGGTTTTGGACGAGCAGTACTTC. Protein product: CASSPGTEVLDEQYF.

The chain has TRBV6-5 and TRBJ1-2; D is undetermined. The V end lost 6 bases, the J end lost 8 bases, and 10 bases lay between the germline ends. Germline V CDR1 and CDR2: MNHEY, SVGAGI. CDR3 size: 11 residues. In DNA form, the CDR3 reads TGTGCCAGCAGATCCTTGGGAGGCTACACCTTC. Translation: CASRSLGGYTF.

The chain combines TRBV14 with TRBJ2-7, with D perhaps TRBD2 (6 bases). CDR1 is SGHDN and CDR2 is FVKESK in the germline V gene. V lost 2 bases, J lost 7 bases, and 9 bases lay in between. The CDR3 length is 12 residues. The CDR3 spells CASSQWREEQYF. The CDR3 bases are TGTGCCAGCAGCCAATGGAGGGAAGAGCAGTACTTC.

This chain connects TRBV20-1 to TRBJ2-1; the D is unclear. Germline V gene sequence: CDR1 DFQATT, CDR2 SNEGSKA (reference sequence). Trimming pared 5 bases from V and 3 bases from J, leaving 2 bases between. This CDR3 has 10 amino acids. CDR3 loop: CSAHYNEQFF. Here the CDR3 DNA reads TGCAGTGCTCACTACAATGAGCAGTTCTTC.

There are many counts of this clonotype. CDR3 loop: CASRNPGQGKETQYF. The CDR3 DNA sequence: TGTGCCAGCAGGAACCCCGGACAGGGAAAGGAGACCCAGTACTTC. The rearrangement uses TRBV7-6 and TRBJ2-5; 8 bases agree with TRBD1. The CDR3 is 15 amino acids. Per the germline V gene, CDR1 is SGHVS and CDR2 is FNYEAQ. The ends lost 6 bases at V and 5 bases at J; junction bases unmatched: 11.

This clonotype occurred a few times. As DNA, the CDR3 is TGTGCCAGCAGCTTAGTTGGCAGGGGTTTGGCACAAGAGACCCAGTACTTC. Its translation: CASSLVGRGLAQETQYF. The rearrangement joins TRBV7-8 to TRBJ2-5; D might be TRBD1 (6 bases). Germline values: CDR1 SGHVS, CDR2 FQNEAQ. Trimming took off 1 base at V and 2 bases at J, with 17 bases between the two ends. This CDR3 has 17 amino acids.

This clonotype was seen a few times. J is TRBJ2-7 and V is TRBV4-3, with D possibly TRBD2 on 6 matching bases. The germline V and J ends were trimmed by 3 bases and 7 bases, with 13 bases remaining between them. The CDR3 is 13 amino acids. In germline, CDR1 is LGHNA, CDR2 YSLEER. The CDR3 DNA is TGCGCCAGCAGCCAGGGACGGGAGTATGAGCAGTACTTC. Amino acids: CASSQGREYEQYF.

This clonotype came up a few times. The chain is built from TRBV19 and TRBJ2-7; a weak D match, TRBD2 (6 bases). The germline V gene has CDR1 LNHDA and CDR2 SQIVND (reference sequence). Deletions cut 5 bases from V and 0 bases from J, with 14 bases between. This CDR3 has 15 amino acids. The CDR3 DNA reads TGTGCCAGTAGTCCCCGGCGGACTAACTCCTACGAGCAGTACTTC. Residues: CASSPRRTNSYEQYF.

The chain is built from TRBV4-1 and TRBJ2-7, with D hard to call. The CDR3 is 14 amino acids. Germline CDR1 and CDR2: MGHRA and YSYEKL. V shed 3 bases and J shed 3 bases, with 12 bases lying between them. The CDR3 loop reads CASSHLTEYYEQYF. DNA for the CDR3: TGCGCCAGCAGCCACCTCACAGAGTACTACGAGCAGTACTTC.

J is TRBJ2-1 and V is TRBV29-1, with D perhaps assigned TRBD1 or TRBD2 (7 bases each). V dropped 8 bases and J dropped 4 bases, with 15 bases sitting between them. Germline V gene data show CDR1 as SQVTM and CDR2 as ANQGSEA. The CDR3 is made up of 13 amino acids. The CDR3 sequence is CSCHRGGYNEQFF. For the CDR3, the DNA is TGCAGCTGCCACAGGGGAGGGTACAATGAGCAGTTCTTC.

This chain joins TRBV9 and TRBJ1-2; TRBD1 is a possible D gene (6 bases). The V end lost 4 bases, the J end lost 6 bases, and 13 bases lay between the germline ends. The CDR3 extends over 13 amino acids. Germline V gives CDR1 SGDLS, CDR2 YYNGEE. The CDR3 nucleotides read TGTGCCAGCAGCTTCCGGGAGGGGGATGGCTACACCTTC. It translates to CASSFREGDGYTF.

This clonotype was recorded at least ten times. The chain links TRBV7-2 to TRBJ2-7, with TRBD2 as a possible D gene (6 bases). CDR1 and CDR2 from the germline V gene are SGHTA and FQGNSA. The V end lost 4 bases, the J end lost 4 bases, and 11 bases lay between the germline ends. CDR3 length: 13 residues. DNA for the CDR3: TGTGCCAGCAGCTGGGACCGGGGGTACGAGCAGTACTTC. It encodes CASSWDRGYEQYF.

This chain connects TRBV19 to TRBJ1-1, with D perhaps TRBD1 (6 bases). Trimming removed 7 bases from V and 5 bases from J, with 20 bases in between. Germline V CDR1 and CDR2: LNHDA, SQIVND (reference sequence). The length of the CDR3 is 15 residues. DNA of the CDR3: TGTGCCAGTAATACAATACAGGGTCGGGGTACTGAAGCTTTCTTT. Translated: CASNTIQGRGTEAFF.

At least ten counts were recorded for this clonotype. The gene calls are TRBV3-1 and TRBJ1-1, with D tentatively TRBD1 (5 bases). With 1 base removed from V and 0 bases from J, the gap between germline ends came to 12 bases. The V gene's germline CDR1 is LGHDT and CDR2 YNNKEL (reference sequence). The CDR3 has 16 residues. The CDR3: CASSQGLTGLNTEAFF. The CDR3 DNA sequence: TGTGCCAGCAGCCAAGGCCTTACGGGACTGAACACTGAAGCTTTCTTT.

This clonotype was counted a few times. This chain uses TRBV29-1 with TRBJ1-1; the match to TRBD1 covers 9 bases. The CDR3 extends over 13 amino acids. The V gene's germline CDR1 is SQVTM and CDR2 ANQGSEA. After removal of 4 bases from V and 0 bases from J, the junction contained 0 bases not matched to a gene. The CDR3 DNA reads as TGCAGCGTTGGGGACAGGGTGAACACTGAAGCTTTCTTT. Translating it yields CSVGDRVNTEAFF.

There are a few counts of this clonotype. V is TRBV9 and J is TRBJ2-5, with unresolved D. The V and J ends lost 0 bases and 1 base respectively, with 4 bases between them. Germline CDR1 reads SGDLS; CDR2 reads YYNGEE. The CDR3 has 13 residues. CDR3 bases: TGTGCCAGCAGCGTAGCGACCCAAGAGACCCAGTACTTC. Its translation: CASSVATQETQYF.

The V and J genes are TRBV9 and TRBJ2-3, with D possibly being TRBD1 or TRBD2 (5 bases each). CDR3 length: 15 amino acids. V was cut by 6 bases and J by 6 bases, with 20 bases left in between. Germline lookup yields CDR1 SGDLS and CDR2 YYNGEE. The CDR3 loop is CASTFSGTPGDTQYF. The DNA of the CDR3 is TGTGCCAGCACCTTTTCGGGGACCCCTGGGGATACGCAGTATTTT. The variable domain in full, completed from reference TRBV9 and TRBJ2-3, reads DSGVTQTPKHLITATGQRVTLRCSPRSGDLSVYWYQQSLDQGLQFLIQYYNGEERAKGNILERFSAQQFPDLHSELNLSSLELGDSALYFCASTFSGTPGDTQYFGPGTRLTVL.

This clonotype was seen many times. The chain couples TRBV5-5 to TRBJ2-2; D tentatively fits TRBD1 or TRBD2 (5 bases each). The CDR3 loop spans 16 amino acids. Per germline, CDR1 SGHKS and CDR2 YYEKEE (reference sequence). The germline V and J ends were trimmed by 4 bases and 2 bases, with 15 bases remaining between them. The DNA for the CDR3 is TGTGCCAGCAGCCCCCGGGGCTTCGGCAACACCGGGGAGCTGTTTTTT. It yields the protein CASSPRGFGNTGELFF. The full variable domain, in which reference TRBV5-5 and TRBJ2-2 provide the parts outside the CDR3, is DAGVTQSPTHLIKTRGQQVTLRCSPISGHKSVSWYQQVLGQGPQFIFQYYEKEERGRGNFPDRFSARQFPNYSSELNVNALLLGDSALYLCASSPRGFGNTGELFFGEGSRLTVL.

In its sample, this clonotype was seen a few times. V and J are TRBV7-2 and TRBJ1-3; no reliable D call. Deletions cut 1 base from V and 0 bases from J, with 7 bases between. This CDR3 is 15 amino acids long. CDR1 SGHTA and CDR2 FQGNSA come from the germline V gene. CDR3 sequence reads: CASSLVQSSGNTIYF. DNA for the CDR3: TGTGCCAGCAGCTTAGTTCAGAGCTCTGGAAACACCATATATTTT.

The CDR3 nucleotides read TGTGCCAGCAGCCGCGGGACGGACTCTGGAGGCTACACCTTC. Protein: CASSRGTDSGGYTF. The chain carries TRBV12-3 or TRBV12-4 and TRBJ1-2; TRBD1 is a possible D gene (5 bases). Trimming took off 6 bases at V and 8 bases at J, with 19 bases between the two ends. The CDR3 sequence is 14 residues long.

The chain carries TRBV5-1 and TRBJ2-1, with 10 bases lining up with TRBD2. Germline V gene sequence: CDR1 SGHRS, CDR2 YFSETQ. V lost 4 bases to trimming and J lost 4 bases; unmatched junction nucleotides: 5. The CDR3 is 15 amino acids. CDR3 residues: CASSITSGTYNEQFF. The CDR3 coding sequence is TGCGCCAGCAGCATAACTAGCGGGACTTACAATGAGCAGTTCTTC.

V gene TRBV4-3 combines with J gene TRBJ2-7; no clear D gene. This CDR3 is 13 amino acids long. Trimming took off 1 base at V and 3 bases at J, with 7 bases between the two ends. The V gene's germline CDR1 is LGHNA and CDR2 YSLEER. In nucleotides, the CDR3 is TGCGCCAGCAGCCAAGGGGCCAACTACGAGCAGTACTTC. It translates to CASSQGANYEQYF.

A few counts support this clonotype. The chain employs TRBV12-3 or TRBV12-4 and TRBJ2-7; no definite D call. Trimming removed 1 base at V and 6 bases at J, with 7 bases between. The CDR3 has 12 residues. CDR3 in amino acids: CASSLDIGEQYF. The CDR3 region has the DNA TGTGCCAGCAGTTTAGACATTGGCGAGCAGTACTTC.

This chain joins TRBV30 and TRBJ2-2, with D possibly matching TRBD1 (6 bases). CDR3 length equals 12 residues. Germline V CDR1 and CDR2: GTSNPN, SVGIG (reference sequence). V gave up 4 bases and J gave up 5 bases, with 8 bases separating them. CDR3 nucleotides: TGTGCCTGGACAGGGGATACCGGGGAGCTGTTTTTT. This translates into CAWTGDTGELFF.

The V and J genes are TRBV9 and TRBJ2-5; D perhaps matches TRBD1 (5 bases). Germline V gene lookup returns CDR1 SGDLS and CDR2 YYNGEE. The V end lost 0 bases, the J end lost 1 base, and 10 bases lay between the germline ends. The CDR3 loop spans 15 amino acids. The CDR3 DNA sequence: TGTGCCAGCAGCGTAGGACAGACCACCCAAGAGACCCAGTACTTC. Amino acids: CASSVGQTTQETQYF.

This clonotype came up a few times. The chain is built from TRBV5-6 and TRBJ2-3; TRBD2 agrees at 12 bases. CDR3 length: 15 amino acids. Trimming removed 7 bases from V and 2 bases from J; junction bases left unmatched: 5. CDR1 is SGHDT and CDR2 is YYEEEE in the germline V gene. The CDR3 region is CASRLAGGFTDTQYF. As DNA, the CDR3 is TGTGCCAGCCGGCTAGCGGGGGGGTTCACAGATACGCAGTATTTT.